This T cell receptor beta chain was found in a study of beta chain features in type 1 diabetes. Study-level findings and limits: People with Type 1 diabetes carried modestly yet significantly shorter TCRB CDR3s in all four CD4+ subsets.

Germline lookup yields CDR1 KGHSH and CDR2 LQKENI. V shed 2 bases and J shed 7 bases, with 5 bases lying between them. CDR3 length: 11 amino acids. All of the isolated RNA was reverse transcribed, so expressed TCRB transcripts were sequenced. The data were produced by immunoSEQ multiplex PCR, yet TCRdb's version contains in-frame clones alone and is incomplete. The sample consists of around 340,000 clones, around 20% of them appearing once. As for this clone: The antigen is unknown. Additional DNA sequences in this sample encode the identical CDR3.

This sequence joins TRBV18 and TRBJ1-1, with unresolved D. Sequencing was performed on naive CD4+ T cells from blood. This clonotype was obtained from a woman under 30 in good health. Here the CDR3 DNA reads TGTGCCAGCTCACCAACCGGTGAAGCTTTCTTT. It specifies CASSPTGEAFF.